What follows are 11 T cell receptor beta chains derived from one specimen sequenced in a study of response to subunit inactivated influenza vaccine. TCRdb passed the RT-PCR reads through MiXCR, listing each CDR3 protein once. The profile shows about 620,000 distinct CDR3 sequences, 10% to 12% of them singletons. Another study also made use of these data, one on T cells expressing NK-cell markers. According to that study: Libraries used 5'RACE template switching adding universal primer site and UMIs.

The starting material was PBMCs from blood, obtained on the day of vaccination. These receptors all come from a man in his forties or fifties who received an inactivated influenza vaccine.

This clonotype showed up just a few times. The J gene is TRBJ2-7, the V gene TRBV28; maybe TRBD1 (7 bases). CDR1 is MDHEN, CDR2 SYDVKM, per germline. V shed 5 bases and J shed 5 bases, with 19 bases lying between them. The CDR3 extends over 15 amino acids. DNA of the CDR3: TGTGCCAGCAGTCCTCCAGGGGGGATGTTGAACGAGCAGTACTTC. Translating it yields CASSPPGGMLNEQYF.

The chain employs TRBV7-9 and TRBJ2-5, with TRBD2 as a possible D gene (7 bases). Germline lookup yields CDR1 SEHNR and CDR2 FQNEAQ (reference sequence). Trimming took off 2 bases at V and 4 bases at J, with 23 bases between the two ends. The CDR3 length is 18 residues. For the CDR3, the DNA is TGTGCCAGCAGCTTATCTCATGGCTGGGGGGGCCGAGGAGAGACCCAGTACTTC. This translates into CASSLSHGWGGRGETQYF.

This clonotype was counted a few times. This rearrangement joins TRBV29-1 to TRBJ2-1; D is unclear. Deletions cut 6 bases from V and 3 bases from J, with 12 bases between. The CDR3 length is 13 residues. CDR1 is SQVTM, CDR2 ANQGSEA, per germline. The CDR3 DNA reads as TGCAGCGTATTAAGCAGCTTCTACAATGAGCAGTTCTTC. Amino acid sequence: CSVLSSFYNEQFF.

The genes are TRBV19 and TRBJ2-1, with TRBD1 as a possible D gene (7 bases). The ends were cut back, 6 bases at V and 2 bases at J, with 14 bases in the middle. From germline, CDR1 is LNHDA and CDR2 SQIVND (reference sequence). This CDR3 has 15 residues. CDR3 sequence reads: CASRGAGGTYNEQFF. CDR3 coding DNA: TGTGCCAGTAGGGGGGCAGGGGGGACCTACAATGAGCAGTTCTTC. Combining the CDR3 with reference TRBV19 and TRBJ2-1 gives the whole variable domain DGGITQSPKYLFRKEGQNVTLSCEQNLNHDAMYWYRQDPGQGLRLIYYSQIVNDFQKGDIAEGYSVSREKKESFPLTVTSAQKNPTAFYLCASRGAGGTYNEQFFGPGTRLTVL.

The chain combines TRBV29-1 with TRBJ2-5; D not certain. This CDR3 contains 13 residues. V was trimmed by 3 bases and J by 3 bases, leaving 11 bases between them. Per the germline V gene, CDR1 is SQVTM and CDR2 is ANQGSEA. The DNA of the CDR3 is TGCAGCGTTGACCGGAACTACGAAGAGACCCAGTACTTC. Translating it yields CSVDRNYEETQYF.

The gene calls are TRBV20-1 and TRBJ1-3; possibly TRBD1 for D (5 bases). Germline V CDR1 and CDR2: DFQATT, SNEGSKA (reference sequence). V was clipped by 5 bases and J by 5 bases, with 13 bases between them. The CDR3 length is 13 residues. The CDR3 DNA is TGCAGTGCTGGCCGGGACCAAAGAAACACCATATATTTT. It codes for CSAGRDQRNTIYF.

In nucleotides, the CDR3 is TGTGCCAGTAGTATGGGGACAGGAAGCTCCTACGAGCAGTACTTC. Encoded protein: CASSMGTGSSYEQYF. V is TRBV19 and J is TRBJ2-7, with 8 bases matching TRBD1. The CDR3 runs to 15 residues. From germline, CDR1 is LNHDA and CDR2 SQIVND (reference sequence). Germline trimming cut 3 bases from V and 0 bases from J; bases unmatched to any gene: 4. The entire variable domain, with the rest obtained from reference TRBV19 and TRBJ2-7, is as follows: DGGITQSPKYLFRKEGQNVTLSCEQNLNHDAMYWYRQDPGQGLRLIYYSQIVNDFQKGDIAEGYSVSREKKESFPLTVTSAQKNPTAFYLCASSMGTGSSYEQYFGPGTRLTVT.

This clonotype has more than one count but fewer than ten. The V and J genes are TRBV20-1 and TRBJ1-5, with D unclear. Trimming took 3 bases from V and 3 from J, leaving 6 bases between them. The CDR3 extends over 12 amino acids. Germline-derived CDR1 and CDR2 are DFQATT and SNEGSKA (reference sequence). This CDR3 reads CSASQTNQPQHF. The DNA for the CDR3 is TGCAGTGCTAGTCAAACCAATCAGCCCCAGCATTTT.

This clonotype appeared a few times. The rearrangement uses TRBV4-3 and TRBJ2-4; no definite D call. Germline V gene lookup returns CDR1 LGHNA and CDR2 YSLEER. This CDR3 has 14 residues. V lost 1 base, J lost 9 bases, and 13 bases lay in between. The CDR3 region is CASSQGLATVIQYF. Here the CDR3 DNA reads TGCGCCAGCAGCCAAGGTTTGGCCACAGTCATTCAGTACTTC.

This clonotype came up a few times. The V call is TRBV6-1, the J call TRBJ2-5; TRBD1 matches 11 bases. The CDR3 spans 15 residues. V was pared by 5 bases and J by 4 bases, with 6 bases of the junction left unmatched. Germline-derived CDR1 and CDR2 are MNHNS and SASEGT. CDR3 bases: TGTGCCAGCAGTCCCGGGACAGGGGGGGGAGAGACCCAGTACTTC. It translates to CASSPGTGGGETQYF.

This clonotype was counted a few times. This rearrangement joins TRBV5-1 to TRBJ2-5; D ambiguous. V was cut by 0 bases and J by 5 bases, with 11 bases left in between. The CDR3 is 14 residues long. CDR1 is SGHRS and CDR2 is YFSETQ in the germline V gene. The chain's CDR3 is CASSLVVSGETQYF. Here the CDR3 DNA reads TGCGCCAGCAGCTTGGTTGTGTCTGGGGAGACCCAGTACTTC.